This record concerns one T cell receptor beta chain sequence. Its target is not known. Germline loops: CDR1 MNHEY, CDR2 SVGAGI. The CDR3 spans 15 residues. The junction had 7 bases not matched to a gene; V was cut back by 2 bases and J by 9 bases. This record comes from a study of T cell responses to AZD1222 COVID-19 vaccine. Study results and limitations: Baseline seropositivity characterized only 5 to 7 AZD1222 recipients. Spike-wide vaccine-associated CD4 TCRs dominated at 160-218 and 743-854. Of spike-specific TCRs, nearly half reportedly target regions left unmutated in variants.

This table comes from immunoSEQ multiplex PCR, and its TCRdb copy is limited to in-frame clones, with some not included. The sample has approximately 180,000 clones, more than 75% seen once; the top ten hold 25% to 30%. Source: peripheral blood, taken 28 days after the second AZD1222 dose. V and J are TRBV6-5 and TRBJ2-1, with TRBD2 identical over 10 bases. The sequence was obtained from an adult who received the AZD1222 COVID-19 vaccine. The CDR3 coding sequence is TGTGCCAGCAGTTACGAACTAGCGGGAAAGGGTGAGCAGTTCTTC. Amino acid sequence: CASSYELAGKGEQFF.